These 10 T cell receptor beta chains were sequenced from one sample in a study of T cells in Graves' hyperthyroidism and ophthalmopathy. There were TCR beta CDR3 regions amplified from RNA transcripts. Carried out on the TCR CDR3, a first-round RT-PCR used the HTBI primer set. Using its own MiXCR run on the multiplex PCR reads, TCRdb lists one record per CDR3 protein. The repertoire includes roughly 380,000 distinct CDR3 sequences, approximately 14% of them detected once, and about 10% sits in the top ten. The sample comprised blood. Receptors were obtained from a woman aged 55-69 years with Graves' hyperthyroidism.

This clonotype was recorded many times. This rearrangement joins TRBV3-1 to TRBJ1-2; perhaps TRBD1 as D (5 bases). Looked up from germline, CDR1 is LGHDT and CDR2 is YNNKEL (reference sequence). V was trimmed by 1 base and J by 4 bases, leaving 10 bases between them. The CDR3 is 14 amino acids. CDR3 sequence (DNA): TGTGCCAGCAGCCAAGCAATGGGGCTCTATGGCTACACCTTC. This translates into CASSQAMGLYGYTF.

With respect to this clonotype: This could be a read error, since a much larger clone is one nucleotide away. The CDR3 coding sequence is TGCAGCGTTCAGAAACTAGCCCTCCGAATCTACAATGAGCAGTACTTC. Translated: CSVQKLALRIYNEQYF. The chain recombines TRBV29-1 with TRBJ2-1; D may be TRBD2 (6 bases). The J call may be wrong; the DNA end is better matched by TRBJ2-7. The CDR3 covers 16 residues. Looked up from germline, CDR1 is SQVTM and CDR2 is ANQGSEA.

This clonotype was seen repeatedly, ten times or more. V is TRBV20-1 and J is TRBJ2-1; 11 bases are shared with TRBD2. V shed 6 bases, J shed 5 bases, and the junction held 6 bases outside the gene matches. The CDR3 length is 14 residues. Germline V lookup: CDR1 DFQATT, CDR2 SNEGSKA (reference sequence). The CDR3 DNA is TGCAGTGCGCGAGGACTAGCGGGCAACAATGAGCAGTTCTTC. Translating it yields CSARGLAGNNEQFF.

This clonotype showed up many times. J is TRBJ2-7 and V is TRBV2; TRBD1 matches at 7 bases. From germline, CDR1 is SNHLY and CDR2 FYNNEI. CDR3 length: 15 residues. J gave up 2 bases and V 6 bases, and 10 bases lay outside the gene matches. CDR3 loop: CASRQPGQSTYEQYF. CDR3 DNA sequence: TGTGCCAGCAGGCAACCGGGACAGTCCACCTACGAGCAGTACTTC.

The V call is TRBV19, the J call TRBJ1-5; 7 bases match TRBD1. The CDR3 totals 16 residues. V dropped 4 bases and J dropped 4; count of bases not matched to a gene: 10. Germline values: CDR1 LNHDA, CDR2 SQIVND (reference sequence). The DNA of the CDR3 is TGTGCCAGTAGTAACTACCCGACAGGGTTAAATCAGCCCCAGCATTTT. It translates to CASSNYPTGLNQPQHF.

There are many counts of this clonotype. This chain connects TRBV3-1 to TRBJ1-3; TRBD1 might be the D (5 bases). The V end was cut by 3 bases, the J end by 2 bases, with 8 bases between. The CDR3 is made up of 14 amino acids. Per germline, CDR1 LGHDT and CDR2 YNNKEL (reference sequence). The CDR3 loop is CASSQGRAGNTIYF. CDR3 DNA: TGTGCCAGCAGCCAGGGCAGGGCTGGAAACACCATATATTTT.

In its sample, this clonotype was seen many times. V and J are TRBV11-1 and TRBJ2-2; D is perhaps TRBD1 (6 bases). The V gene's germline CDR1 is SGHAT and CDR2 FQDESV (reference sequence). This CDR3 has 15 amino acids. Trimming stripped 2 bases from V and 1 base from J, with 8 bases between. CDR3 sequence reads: CASSLWTENTGELFF. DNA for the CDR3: TGTGCCAGCAGCTTATGGACAGAGAACACCGGGGAGCTGTTTTTT.

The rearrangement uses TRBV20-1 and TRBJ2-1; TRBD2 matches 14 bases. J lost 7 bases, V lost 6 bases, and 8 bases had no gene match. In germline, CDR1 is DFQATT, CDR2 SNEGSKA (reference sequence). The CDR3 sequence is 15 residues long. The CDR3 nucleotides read TGCAGTGCGCCGGGACTAGCGGGAGAGTATAATGAGCAGTTCTTC. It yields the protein CSAPGLAGEYNEQFF.

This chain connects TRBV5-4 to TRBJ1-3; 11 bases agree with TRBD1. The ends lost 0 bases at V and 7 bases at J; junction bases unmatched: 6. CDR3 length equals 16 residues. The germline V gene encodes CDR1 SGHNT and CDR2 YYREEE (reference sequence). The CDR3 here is CASSLEVGTGGNTIYF. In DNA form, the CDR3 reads TGTGCCAGCAGCTTGGAAGTTGGGACAGGGGGTAACACCATATATTTT.

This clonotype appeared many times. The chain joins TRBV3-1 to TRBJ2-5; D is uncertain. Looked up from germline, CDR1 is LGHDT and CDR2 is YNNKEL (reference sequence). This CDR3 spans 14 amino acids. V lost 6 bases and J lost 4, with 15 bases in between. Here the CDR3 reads CASSYGPGLETQYF. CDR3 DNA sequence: TGTGCCAGCAGTTACGGACCCGGGCTAGAGACCCAGTACTTC.